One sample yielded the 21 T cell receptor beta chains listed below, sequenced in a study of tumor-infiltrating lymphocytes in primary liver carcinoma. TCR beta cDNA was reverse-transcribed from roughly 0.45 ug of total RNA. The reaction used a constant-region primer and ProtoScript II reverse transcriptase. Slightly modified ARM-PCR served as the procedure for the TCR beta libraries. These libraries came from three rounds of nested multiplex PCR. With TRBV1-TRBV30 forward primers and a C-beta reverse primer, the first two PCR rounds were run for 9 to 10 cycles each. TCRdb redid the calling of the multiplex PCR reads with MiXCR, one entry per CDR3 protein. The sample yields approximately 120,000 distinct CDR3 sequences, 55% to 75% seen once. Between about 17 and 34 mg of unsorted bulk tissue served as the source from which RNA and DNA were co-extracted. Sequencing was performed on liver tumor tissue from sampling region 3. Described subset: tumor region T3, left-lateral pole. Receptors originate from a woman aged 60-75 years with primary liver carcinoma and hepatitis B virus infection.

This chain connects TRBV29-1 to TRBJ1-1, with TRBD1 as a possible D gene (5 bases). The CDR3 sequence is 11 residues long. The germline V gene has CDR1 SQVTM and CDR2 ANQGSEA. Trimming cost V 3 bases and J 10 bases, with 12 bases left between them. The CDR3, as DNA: TGCAGCGTTGAGGGGGGGGGAGGAGCTTTCTTT. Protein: CSVEGGGGAFF. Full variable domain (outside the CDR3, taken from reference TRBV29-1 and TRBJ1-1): SAVISQKPSRDICQRGTSLTIQCQVDSQVTMMFWYRQQPGQSLTLIATANQGSEATYESGFVIDKFPISRPNLTFSTLTVSNMSPEDSSIYLCSVEGGGGAFFGQGTRLTVV.

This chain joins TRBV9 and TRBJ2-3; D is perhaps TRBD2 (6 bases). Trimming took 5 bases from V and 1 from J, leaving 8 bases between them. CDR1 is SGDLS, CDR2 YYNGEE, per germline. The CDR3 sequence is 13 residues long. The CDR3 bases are TGTGCCAGCAGACCTAGCGGCACAGATACGCAGTATTTT. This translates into CASRPSGTDTQYF.

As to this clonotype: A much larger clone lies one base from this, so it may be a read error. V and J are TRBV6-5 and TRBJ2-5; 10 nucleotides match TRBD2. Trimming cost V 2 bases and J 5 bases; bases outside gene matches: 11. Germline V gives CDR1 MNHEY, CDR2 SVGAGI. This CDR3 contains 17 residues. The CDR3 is CASSYQLQGSGRETQYF. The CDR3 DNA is TGTGCCAGCAGTTACCAGCTCCAAGGTAGCGGGAGGGAGACCCAGTACTTC.

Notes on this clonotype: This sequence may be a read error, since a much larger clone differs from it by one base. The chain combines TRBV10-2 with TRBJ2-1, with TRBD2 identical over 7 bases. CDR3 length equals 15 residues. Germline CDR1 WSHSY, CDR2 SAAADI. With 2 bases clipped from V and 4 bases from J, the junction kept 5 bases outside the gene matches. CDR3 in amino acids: CASSEGTNNYNEQFF. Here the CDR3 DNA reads TGCGCCAGCAGTGAGGGGACTAACAATTACAATGAGCAGTTCTTC.

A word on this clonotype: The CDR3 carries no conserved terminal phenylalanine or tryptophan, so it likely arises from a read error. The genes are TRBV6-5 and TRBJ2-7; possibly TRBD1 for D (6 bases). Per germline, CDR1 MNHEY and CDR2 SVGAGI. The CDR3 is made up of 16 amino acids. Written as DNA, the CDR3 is TGCGCCAGCAGCTATTCCGGTTGGCAGGGGACCTACGAGCAGTACTTA. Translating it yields CASSYSGWQGTYEQYL.

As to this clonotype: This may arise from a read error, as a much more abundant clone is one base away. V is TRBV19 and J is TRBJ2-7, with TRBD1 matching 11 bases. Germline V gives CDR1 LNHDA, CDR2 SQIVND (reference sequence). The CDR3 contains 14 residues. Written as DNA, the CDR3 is TGTGCCATTAGTACCGGGACAGGGGGAGAAGAGCAGTACTTC. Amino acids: CAISTGTGGEEQYF.

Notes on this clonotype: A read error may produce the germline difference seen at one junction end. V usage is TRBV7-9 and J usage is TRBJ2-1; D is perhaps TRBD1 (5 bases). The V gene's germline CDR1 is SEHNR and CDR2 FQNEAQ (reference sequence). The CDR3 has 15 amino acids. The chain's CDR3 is CASSLGDPPCNEQFF. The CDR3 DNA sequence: TGCGCCAGCAGCCTAGGGGATCCCCCCTGCAATGAGCAGTTCTTC.

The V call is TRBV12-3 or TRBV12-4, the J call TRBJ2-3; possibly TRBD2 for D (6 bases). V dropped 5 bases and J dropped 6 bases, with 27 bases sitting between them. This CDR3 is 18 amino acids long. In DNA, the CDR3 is TGTGCCAGCAGTCTCTCTCTCGCGGGCGGCCAGGAGGGCGATACGCAGTATTTT. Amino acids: CASSLSLAGGQEGDTQYF.

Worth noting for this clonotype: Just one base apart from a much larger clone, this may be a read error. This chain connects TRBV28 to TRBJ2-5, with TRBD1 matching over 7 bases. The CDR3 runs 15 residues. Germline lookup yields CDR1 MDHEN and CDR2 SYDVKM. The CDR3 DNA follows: TGTGCCAGCAGACCCGAGACAGGGTGGCAAGTGACCCAGTACTTC. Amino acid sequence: CASRPETGWQVTQYF.

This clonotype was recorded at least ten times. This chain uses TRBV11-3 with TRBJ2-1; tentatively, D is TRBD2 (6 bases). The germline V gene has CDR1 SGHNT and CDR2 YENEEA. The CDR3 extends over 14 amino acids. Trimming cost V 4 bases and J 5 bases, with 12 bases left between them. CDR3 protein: CASSSSAGNNEQFF. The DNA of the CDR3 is TGTGCCAGCAGCTCTTCAGCGGGCAACAATGAGCAGTTCTTC.

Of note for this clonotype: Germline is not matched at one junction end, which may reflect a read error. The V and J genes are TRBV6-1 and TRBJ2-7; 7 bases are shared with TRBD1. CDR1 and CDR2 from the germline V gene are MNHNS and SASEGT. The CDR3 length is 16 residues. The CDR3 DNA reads TGTGCCAGCAGTACTACAGGGGCCCACGGCTCCTACGAGCAATACTTC. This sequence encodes CASSTTGAHGSYEQYF.

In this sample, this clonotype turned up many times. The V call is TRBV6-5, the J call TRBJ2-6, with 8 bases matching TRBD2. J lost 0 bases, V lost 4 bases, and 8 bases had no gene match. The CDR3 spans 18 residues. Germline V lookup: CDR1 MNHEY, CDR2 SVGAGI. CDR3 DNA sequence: TGTGCCAGCAGTTCCCAAGCGGGAGCGCGCTCTGGGGCCAACGTCCTGACTTTC. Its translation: CASSSQAGARSGANVLTF.

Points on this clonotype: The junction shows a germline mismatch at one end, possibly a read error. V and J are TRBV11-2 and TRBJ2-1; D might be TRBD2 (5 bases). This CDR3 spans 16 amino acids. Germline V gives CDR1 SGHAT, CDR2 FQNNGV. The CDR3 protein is CANSPGGAGRYNEQFF. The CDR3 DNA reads TGTGCCAACAGCCCTGGCGGCGCGGGCCGGTACAATGAGCAGTTCTTC.

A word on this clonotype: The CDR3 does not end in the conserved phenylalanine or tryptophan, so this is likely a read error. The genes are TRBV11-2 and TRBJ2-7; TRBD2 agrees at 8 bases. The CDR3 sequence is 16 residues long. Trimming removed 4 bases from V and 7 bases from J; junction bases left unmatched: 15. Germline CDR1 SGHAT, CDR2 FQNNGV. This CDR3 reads CASSYGGRTSGCEQYA. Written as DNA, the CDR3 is TGTGCCAGCAGCTACGGCGGGAGGACCTCGGGATGTGAGCAGTACGCC.

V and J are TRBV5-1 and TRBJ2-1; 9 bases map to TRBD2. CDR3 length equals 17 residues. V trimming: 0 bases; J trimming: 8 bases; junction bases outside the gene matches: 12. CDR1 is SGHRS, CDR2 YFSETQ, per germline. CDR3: CASSLGPQAGGGDEQFF. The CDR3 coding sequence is TGCGCCAGCAGCTTGGGACCACAAGCGGGAGGCGGCGATGAGCAGTTCTTC.

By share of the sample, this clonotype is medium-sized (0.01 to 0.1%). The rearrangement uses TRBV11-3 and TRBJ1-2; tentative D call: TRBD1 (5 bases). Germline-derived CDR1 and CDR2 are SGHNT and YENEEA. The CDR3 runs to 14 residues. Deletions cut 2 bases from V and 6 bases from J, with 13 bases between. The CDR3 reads CASSLNPEGHGYTF. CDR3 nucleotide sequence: TGTGCCAGCAGCTTAAACCCCGAGGGGCATGGCTACACCTTC.

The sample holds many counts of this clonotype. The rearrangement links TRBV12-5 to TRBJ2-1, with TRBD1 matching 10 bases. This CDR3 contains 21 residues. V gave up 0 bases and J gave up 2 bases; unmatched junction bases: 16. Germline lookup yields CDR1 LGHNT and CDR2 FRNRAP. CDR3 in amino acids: CASGLVKGVGDRGQTYNEQFF. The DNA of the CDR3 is TGTGCTAGTGGTTTGGTAAAGGGGGTTGGGGACAGGGGCCAGACCTACAATGAGCAGTTCTTC.

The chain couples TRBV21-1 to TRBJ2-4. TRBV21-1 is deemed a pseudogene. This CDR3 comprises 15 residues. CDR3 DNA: TGTGCCAGCAGCAAACCAGCTCTAGCCAAAAACATTCAGTACTTC. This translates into CASSKPALAKNIQYF.

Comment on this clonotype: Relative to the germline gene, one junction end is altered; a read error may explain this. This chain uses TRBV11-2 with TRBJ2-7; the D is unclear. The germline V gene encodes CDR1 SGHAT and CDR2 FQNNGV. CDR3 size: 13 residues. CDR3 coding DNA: TGTGTCAGCAGTTTAGATCCGGCCTACGAGCAGTACTTC. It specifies CVSSLDPAYEQYF.

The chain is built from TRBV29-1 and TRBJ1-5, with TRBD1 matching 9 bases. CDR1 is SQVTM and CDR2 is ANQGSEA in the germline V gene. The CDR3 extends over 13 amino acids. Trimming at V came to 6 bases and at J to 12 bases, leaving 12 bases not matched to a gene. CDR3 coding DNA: TGCAGCGTAGGGACAGGGCTTCATCAGTGCCAGCATTTT. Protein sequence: CSVGTGLHQCQHF.

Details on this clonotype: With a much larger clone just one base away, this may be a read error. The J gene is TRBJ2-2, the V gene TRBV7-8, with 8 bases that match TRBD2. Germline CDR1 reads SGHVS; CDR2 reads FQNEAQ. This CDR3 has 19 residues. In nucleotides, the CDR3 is TGTGTCAGCAGCCTAAAAGGACTAGCTCTTACGGTGGACACCGGGGAGCTGTTTTTT. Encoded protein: CVSSLKGLALTVDTGELFF.